The rows below give T cell receptor beta chains drawn from one sample of a study of stem cell transplantation in POMP-related autoinflammatory disease. Only in-frame clones appear in the TCRdb table, and some are missing; sequencing was by immunoSEQ multiplex PCR. The table shows over 30,000 clones, with almost 90% occurring only once. The sample in question was CD4+ T cells from PBMCs, obtained before stem cell transplantation. These TCRs come from a human donor with POMP-related autoinflammation and immune dysregulation (PRAID). Both conserved end residues are part of each CDR3. Each record gives: J gene, clone size, V gene, CDR3 protein. Rows may omit the clone size; those that give it use once, few, many or a size class.

J: TRBJ1-2
size: few
V: TRBV28
CDR3: CASFQQGNYGYTF

J: TRBJ2-5
size: few
V: TRBV28
CDR3: CASSYQLGRGRQETQYF

J: TRBJ2-7
size: -
V: TRBV11-2
CDR3: CASSITDGNYEQYF

J: TRBJ1-4
size: once
V: TRBV19
CDR3: CASSGQTTNEKLFF

J: TRBJ1-6
size: -
V: TRBV7-9
CDR3: CASSRGSPGNSPLHF

J: TRBJ1-2
size: -
V: TRBV7-9
CDR3: CASSFPGMRGYTF

J: TRBJ2-1
size: -
V: TRBV10-1
CDR3: CARDSYNEQFF

J: TRBJ1-5
size: once
V: TRBV2
CDR3: CASSDRGYSNQPQHF

J: TRBJ2-6
size: -
V: TRBV19
CDR3: CASSRQGRSGANVLTF

J: TRBJ2-5
size: -
V: TRBV25-1
CDR3: CASSELINQETQYF

J: TRBJ2-7
size: -
V: TRBV4-2
CDR3: CASSQDVMIAGGQYF

J: TRBJ1-2
size: few
V: TRBV7-9
CDR3: CASSKGAVGYGYTF

J: TRBJ2-7
size: -
V: TRBV19
CDR3: CASSPRTSGREDEQYF

J: TRBJ1-2
size: -
V: TRBV2
CDR3: CASSEEVRGRGYTF

J: TRBJ2-1
size: -
V: TRBV9
CDR3: CASTHLPDNNEQFF